This TCR beta chain appears in the sequencing data of a study of T cells after yellow fever vaccination. The V gene end was trimmed by 8 bases and the J gene end by 2 bases; junction bases not matched to a gene: 8. CDR1 and CDR2 (germline): SQVTM, ANQGSEA. There are 13 residues in the CDR3. A 5'RACE template-switching step, the method used to make TCR cDNA, added a universal primer site and UMIs. TCRdb re-called the 5' RACE reads through MiXCR, storing one row per CDR3 protein. In the table there are 250,000 or so distinct CDR3 sequences, roughly 3.7% of which are singletons. This clonotype appeared many times. Its antigen is as yet unknown. General observations from the study: Though it reached lower strength, the secondary response hit its peak faster, day 5 versus 15. Abundant clonotypes (contaminants from the bulk population) could be present in FACS-sorted repertoires. Boosting was followed by the reappearance of most primary-vaccination clones (approximately 97% CD4, around 86% CD8).

The V call is TRBV29-1, the J call TRBJ1-1; TRBD1 aligns across 7 bases. This sequence originates from a man aged 18 to 30 who received the YFV17D yellow fever vaccine. Sequences were derived from PBMCs, sampled 15 days after the yellow fever booster vaccination. The CDR3 here is CSSRTGENTEAFF. CDR3 DNA: TGCAGCTCTAGGACAGGAGAAAACACTGAAGCTTTCTTT.